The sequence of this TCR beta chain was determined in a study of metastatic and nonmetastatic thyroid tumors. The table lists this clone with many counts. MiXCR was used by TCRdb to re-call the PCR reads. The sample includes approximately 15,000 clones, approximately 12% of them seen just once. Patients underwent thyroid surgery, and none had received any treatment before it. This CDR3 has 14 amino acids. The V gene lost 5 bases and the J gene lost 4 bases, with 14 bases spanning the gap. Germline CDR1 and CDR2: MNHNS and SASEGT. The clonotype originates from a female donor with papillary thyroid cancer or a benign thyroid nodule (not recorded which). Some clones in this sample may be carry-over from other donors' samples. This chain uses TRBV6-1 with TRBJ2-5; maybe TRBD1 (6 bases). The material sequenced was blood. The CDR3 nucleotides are TGTGCCAGCAGTCAGGGGTTTTCGGGAGAGACCCAGTACTTC. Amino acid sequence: CASSQGFSGETQYF.